This T cell receptor (beta chain) came from a study of blood T cells in healthy people across ages. Study-level background: Researchers report that template switching captured about one barcoded beta molecule per two T cells.

This clonotype was seen more than once but under ten times. Its matching antigen is unknown. Germline CDR1 reads MNHEY; CDR2 reads SVGAGI. The CDR3 totals 16 residues. Whole-study findings and limits: Long-lived donors carried more naive CD4+ cells and greater diversity than aged donors.

A second roughly 6 to 12 cycle PCR used barcoded and J-beta primers. Using its own MiXCR run on the 5' RACE reads, TCRdb lists one record per CDR3 protein. The sample lists just over 800,000 distinct CDR3 sequences, approximately 59% occurring once. The gene calls are TRBV6-5 and TRBJ2-4, with 11 bases matching TRBD1. The DNA matches TRBJ2-7 better at its end, which makes the J call doubtful. The origin of this receptor is a man aged 25-45 years in good health. Sequences were obtained from blood. This CDR3 is CASSLGVPGTGGEQYF. The DNA of the CDR3 is TGTGCCAGCAGCTTGGGCGTTCCCGGGACAGGGGGCGAGCAGTACTTC.